This T cell receptor (beta chain) was recorded in a study of OX40 agonist ivuxolimab in advanced cancers. The V gene's germline CDR1 is SGHDN and CDR2 FVKESK. The V and J ends lost 2 bases and 1 base respectively, with 9 bases between them. This CDR3 comprises 14 residues. Measured with immunoSEQ multiplex PCR; TCRdb has only the in-frame clones, and not every one. The profile shows tens of thousands of clones, roughly 87% of them singletons. The input for sequencing was CD4+ or CD8+ T cells sorted from blood, taken in a trial of the OX40 agonist ivuxolimab. This receptor was identified in an adult with an advanced solid tumor such as melanoma, head and neck, liver or kidney cancer. V gene TRBV14 combines with J gene TRBJ2-7, with D tentatively TRBD1 (5 bases). The CDR3 nucleotides read TGTGCCAGCAGCCAAACAGGCGGATCCTACGAGCAGTACTTC. Amino acids: CASSQTGGSYEQYF.